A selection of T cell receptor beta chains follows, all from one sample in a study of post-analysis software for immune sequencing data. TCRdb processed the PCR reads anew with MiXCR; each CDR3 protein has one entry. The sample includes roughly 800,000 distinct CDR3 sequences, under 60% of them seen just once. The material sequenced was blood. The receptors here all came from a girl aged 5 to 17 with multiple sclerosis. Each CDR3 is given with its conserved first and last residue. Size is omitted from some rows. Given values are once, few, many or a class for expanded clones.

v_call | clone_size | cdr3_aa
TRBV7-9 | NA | CASKSVNFNNEQFF
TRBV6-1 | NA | CASSDPGTADEKLFF
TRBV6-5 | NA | CASSYQGAGANVLTF
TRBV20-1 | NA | CSARDLVGSYEQYF
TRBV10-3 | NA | CAISQTARVEAFF
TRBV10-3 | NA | CASGEGPDEQFF
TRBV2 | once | CARRTGGTQRTEAFF
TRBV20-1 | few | CSAGVWTDRTYEQYF
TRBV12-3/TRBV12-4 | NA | CASSLAGKDGYTF
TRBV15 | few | CATRDRGSHEQYF
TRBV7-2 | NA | CASSLMSGAGANVLTF
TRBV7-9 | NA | CASIRLAGADTQYF
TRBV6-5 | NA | CASSYDLAGETQYF
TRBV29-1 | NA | CSVPPGLAGEGSWEDTQYF
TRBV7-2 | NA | CASSPLGLAGEDKNIQYF
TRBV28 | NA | CASSPPGTFNEQFF